A single sample gave rise to the 15 T cell receptor beta chains below, sequenced in a study of regulatory T cells in long-lasting Graves disease. Stated time point: newly diagnosed GD, antithyroid drugs for less than 3 months. The TCR library was made from RNA that had been extracted from PBMCs in TRIzol. To make TCR beta libraries, researchers used iRepertoire HTBI primers and Arm-PCR of CDR3 regions. Each CDR3 protein gets one entry after TCRdb re-called the multiplex PCR reads with MiXCR. Among about 350,000 distinct CDR3 sequences listed, 16% were seen once. This sample also appeared in a second study, on T cells in Graves' hyperthyroidism and ophthalmopathy.

Sequenced material: peripheral blood mononuclear cells (PBMCs), taken at new diagnosis, from a patient treated with antithyroid drugs. The receptor set was obtained from a man aged 35 to 55 with Graves disease.

This clonotype showed up many times. The chain joins TRBV7-9 to TRBJ2-7; 11 bases agree with TRBD1. This CDR3 is 16 amino acids long. Germline lookup yields CDR1 SEHNR and CDR2 FQNEAQ (reference sequence). The junction had 12 bases not matched to a gene; V was cut back by 5 bases and J by 6 bases. Written as DNA, the CDR3 is TGTGCCAGCAGCCCCTCCCGGGTCGGGACAGGGGGCGAGCAGTACTTC. Protein sequence: CASSPSRVGTGGEQYF.

In DNA, the CDR3 is TGTGCCAGTAAGAGGGGGCGCGGCTATGGCTACACCTTC. Translating gives CASKRGRGYGYTF. This sequence joins TRBV19 and TRBJ1-2, with TRBD1 matching over 7 bases. This CDR3 contains 13 residues. In germline, CDR1 is LNHDA, CDR2 SQIVND (reference sequence). J lost 4 bases, V lost 7 bases, and 6 bases had no gene match.

This clonotype was observed at least ten times. This CDR3 is CASSLLDSNEQFF. The CDR3 coding sequence is TGTGCCAGCAGCTTACTAGATTCGAATGAGCAGTTCTTC. The J gene is TRBJ2-1, the V gene TRBV11-1; D ambiguous. The V gene's germline CDR1 is SGHAT and CDR2 FQDESV (reference sequence). CDR3 length: 13 amino acids. Trimming cost V 2 bases and J 7 bases, with 9 bases left between them. Variable domain in full (rest from reference TRBV11-1 and TRBJ2-1): EAEVAQSPRYKITEKSQAVAFWCDPISGHATLYWYRQILGQGPELLVQFQDESVVDDSQLPKDRFSAERLKGVDSTLKIQPAELGDSAMYLCASSLLDSNEQFFGPGTRLTVL.

The rearrangement uses TRBV7-9 and TRBJ2-7, with D possibly TRBD1 on 6 matching bases. The CDR3 covers 14 residues. V was shortened by 6 bases and J by 3 bases, with 15 bases between the two germline ends. The V gene's germline CDR1 is SEHNR and CDR2 FQNEAQ (reference sequence). The CDR3 is CASSTGTQDYEQYF. CDR3 nucleotides: TGTGCCAGCAGTACCGGGACACAAGACTACGAGCAGTACTTC.

The table lists this clonotype with a few counts. The chain joins TRBV6-1 to TRBJ1-4; D is unclear. The CDR3 spans 14 residues. V lost 6 bases to trimming and J lost 4 bases, with 12 bases between them. Germline assignment: CDR1 MNHNS and CDR2 SASEGT. The CDR3 region is CASSLAGFNEKLFF. DNA for the CDR3: TGTGCCAGCAGCCTAGCGGGGTTTAATGAAAAACTGTTTTTT.

The table lists this clonotype with many counts. The V and J genes are TRBV6-2 or TRBV6-3 and TRBJ2-7, with 8 bases that match TRBD2. V trimming: 0 bases; J trimming: 2 bases; junction bases outside the gene matches: 6. The CDR3 runs to 16 residues. CDR1 is MNHEY and CDR2 is SVGEGT in the germline V gene. CDR3 in DNA: TGTGCCAGCAGTTACTCGAGACTAGCGCTTCCCTACGAGCAGTACTTC. Residues: CASSYSRLALPYEQYF.

The gene calls are TRBV11-2 and TRBJ1-2, with D uncertain. The ends were cut back, 5 bases at V and 4 bases at J, with 17 bases in the middle. The germline CDR1 and CDR2 sequences are SGHAT and FQNNGV. CDR3 length: 15 amino acids. The CDR3 spells CASSTRPDTSYGYTF. The CDR3 DNA sequence: TGTGCCAGCAGCACGAGACCCGACACCTCCTATGGCTACACCTTC.

This clonotype appeared many times. V gene TRBV12-3 or TRBV12-4 combines with J gene TRBJ1-1; D unresolved. This CDR3 region has 12 residues. V shed 6 bases and J shed 8 bases, with 13 bases lying between them. CDR3 residues: CASRNGETEAFF. The DNA of the CDR3 is TGTGCCAGCAGAAACGGGGAGACCGAAGCTTTCTTT.

This chain joins TRBV2 and TRBJ2-5, with TRBD2 matching over 13 bases. Trimming cost V 4 bases and J 2 bases; bases outside gene matches: 4. The V gene's germline CDR1 is SNHLY and CDR2 FYNNEI. This CDR3 has 16 residues. The CDR3 DNA follows: TGTGCCAGCAGTGTGGGACTAGCGGGGATTCAAGAGACCCAGTACTTC. It specifies CASSVGLAGIQETQYF.

The sample holds a few counts of this clonotype. This chain uses TRBV5-5 with TRBJ1-5; a possible D gene is TRBD1 (5 bases). Trimming removed 2 bases from V and 0 bases from J, with 27 bases in between. This CDR3 comprises 21 residues. The germline V gene encodes CDR1 SGHKS and CDR2 YYEKEE (reference sequence). Here the CDR3 reads CASSFSEGGAPFRYSNQPQHF. The CDR3 DNA is TGTGCCAGCAGCTTTTCCGAAGGAGGGGCCCCATTTCGCTATAGCAATCAGCCCCAGCATTTT. Full variable domain (outside the CDR3, taken from reference TRBV5-5 and TRBJ1-5): DAGVTQSPTHLIKTRGQQVTLRCSPISGHKSVSWYQQVLGQGPQFIFQYYEKEERGRGNFPDRFSARQFPNYSSELNVNALLLGDSALYLCASSFSEGGAPFRYSNQPQHFGDGTRLSIL.

This rearrangement joins TRBV20-1 to TRBJ1-4; TRBD1 matches 9 bases. Germline V CDR1 and CDR2: DFQATT, SNEGSKA (reference sequence). The CDR3 consists of 15 residues. Losses at the gene ends were 0 bases for V and 5 bases for J; bases not matched to a gene: 4. The CDR3 bases are TGCAGTGCTAGAGAAGACGGGACAGGGAATGAAAAACTGTTTTTT. Translating gives CSAREDGTGNEKLFF.

CDR3 region: CASSSMTSGGAGETQYF. The CDR3 nucleotides are TGCGCCAGCAGCTCCATGACTAGCGGGGGGGCCGGGGAGACCCAGTACTTC. This chain links TRBV5-1 with TRBJ2-5, with 14 nucleotides matching TRBD2. The germline CDR1 and CDR2 sequences are SGHRS and YFSETQ. With V trimmed by 3 bases and J by 5 bases, 9 bases remained unmatched. CDR3 length: 17 residues. The full variable domain, in which reference TRBV5-1 and TRBJ2-5 provide the parts outside the CDR3, is KAGVTQTPRYLIKTRGQQVTLSCSPISGHRSVSWYQQTPGQGLQFLFEYFSETQRNKGNFPGRFSGRQFSNSRSEMNVSTLELGDSALYLCASSSMTSGGAGETQYFGPGTRLLVL.

V usage is TRBV7-2 and J usage is TRBJ2-1; 12 bases align to TRBD2. Germline V gene data show CDR1 as SGHTA and CDR2 as FQGNSA. The V gene end was trimmed by 3 bases and the J gene end by 12 bases; junction bases not matched to a gene: 3. This CDR3 contains 13 residues. In nucleotides, the CDR3 is TGTGCCAGCAGCTTGACTAGCGGGGGCAGGCAGTTCTTC. Its protein is CASSLTSGGRQFF.

V and J are TRBV7-9 and TRBJ1-4; 9 bases are a match to TRBD1. Germline V gives CDR1 SEHNR, CDR2 FQNEAQ (reference sequence). CDR3 length: 15 amino acids. Germline trimming cut 3 bases from V and 6 bases from J; bases unmatched to any gene: 5. The CDR3, as DNA: TGTGCCAGCAGCTTCAACAGGGGGCAACATGAAAAACTGTTTTTT. Residues: CASSFNRGQHEKLFF.

The chain uses TRBV5-1 and TRBJ2-2; 7 bases line up with TRBD1. CDR1 and CDR2 (germline): SGHRS, YFSETQ. Trimming removed 0 bases from V and 2 bases from J; junction bases left unmatched: 4. CDR3 size: 16 residues. The CDR3 DNA is TGCGCCAGCAGCTTGGCGGGACAGTACAACACCGGGGAGCTGTTTTTT. Its translation is CASSLAGQYNTGELFF.